Below, 9 T cell receptor beta chains from the same sample are listed, as sequenced in a study of vaccination and CD4 T cells after COVID-19. Their antigens are not known. The study sequenced cultured CD4+ T cell DNA using the Oncomine TCR Beta short-read assay. MiXCR, run by TCRdb on the PCR reads, gives a single entry per CDR3 protein. The sample lists under 30,000 distinct CDR3 sequences, roughly 38% occurring once. Documented time point: late sampling 161 to 241 days after vaccination in a few convalescent patients. Indicated treatment: roughly nine-day PBMC culture with coronavirus spike peptide pools or control peptides (ViraFEST assay). Sample: CD4+ T cells from blood, cultured in vitro, taken about 7 months after SARS-CoV-2 vaccination. The receptor set was obtained from a human donor who had recovered from COVID-19.

This clonotype is large within its sample. This CDR3 is CSASEARLYTEAFF. The CDR3 region has the DNA TGCAGTGCTAGTGAGGCCCGACTTTACACTGAAGCTTTCTTT. The chain combines TRBV20-1 with TRBJ1-1; D not resolved. The V gene's germline CDR1 is DFQATT and CDR2 SNEGSKA (reference sequence). The CDR3 contains 14 residues. V lost 3 bases to trimming and J lost 3 bases, with 14 bases between them.

This clonotype occurred a few times. The chain employs TRBV10-3 and TRBJ1-2; TRBD1 might be the D (5 bases). This CDR3 is 14 amino acids long. The germline V gene has CDR1 ENHRY and CDR2 SYGVKD. V gave up 4 bases and J gave up 7 bases, with 16 bases separating them. CDR3 protein: CAISGNTGLSGYTF. The CDR3 nucleotides read TGTGCCATCAGTGGGAATACGGGGCTAAGTGGCTACACCTTC.

This clonotype ranks as medium-sized (0.01 to 0.1%). V gene TRBV6-2 or TRBV6-3 combines with J gene TRBJ1-5; no firm D call. V shed 0 bases and J shed 0 bases, with 6 bases lying between them. The CDR3 sequence is 15 residues long. Germline V gene data show CDR1 as MNHEY and CDR2 as SVGEGT. CDR3 protein: CASSYSYASNQPQHF. The CDR3 DNA sequence: TGTGCCAGCAGTTACTCATACGCTAGCAATCAGCCCCAGCATTTT.

This clonotype was seen only a few times. The chain uses TRBV6-5 and TRBJ1-1; no definite D call. Germline V CDR1 and CDR2: MNHEY, SVGAGI. This CDR3 has 15 amino acids. V lost 0 bases and J 0 bases, leaving 8 bases between the germline ends. In DNA form, the CDR3 reads TGTGCCAGCAGTTACTCAGCGTCCGTGAACACTGAAGCTTTCTTT. It is translated as CASSYSASVNTEAFF.

The chain is built from TRBV20-1 and TRBJ2-1; D possibly corresponds to TRBD2 (5 bases). The CDR3 sequence is 14 residues long. The germline gives CDR1 DFQATT, CDR2 SNEGSKA (reference sequence). V lost 0 bases, J lost 4 bases, and 10 bases lay in between. The CDR3 nucleotides are TGCAGTGCTAGAGATTTGGGAGAGTACAATGAGCAGTTCTTC. This encodes CSARDLGEYNEQFF.

This clonotype was found a few times. The V call is TRBV20-1, the J call TRBJ2-3; 9 positions agree with TRBD2. The J segment lost 7 bases and the V segment lost 3 bases, leaving 11 bases of the junction unmatched. The CDR3 covers 15 residues. CDR1 is DFQATT, CDR2 SNEGSKA, per germline (reference sequence). The CDR3 nucleotides are TGCAGTGCTAGTAGCGGCGGGGGGGCAGTAAATACGCAGTATTTT. Protein sequence: CSASSGGGAVNTQYF.

There are a few counts of this clonotype. The J gene is TRBJ1-1, the V gene TRBV10-1; 7 nucleotides line up with TRBD1. The CDR3 totals 13 residues. Germline loops: CDR1 WNHNN, CDR2 SYGVQD (reference sequence). V was pared by 6 bases and J by 0 bases, with 1 base of the junction left unmatched. The DNA of the CDR3 is TGCGCCAGCAGGGACAGGTTGAACACTGAAGCTTTCTTT. Translating gives CASRDRLNTEAFF.

V gene TRBV12-3 or TRBV12-4 combines with J gene TRBJ2-5, with no clear D. Trimming left V 6 bases short and J 2 bases short, with 10 bases between. There are 13 residues in the CDR3. The CDR3 DNA reads as TGTGCCAGCAGAGTTAACAGTCAAGAGACCCAGTACTTC. Protein: CASRVNSQETQYF.

The V gene is TRBV6-2 or TRBV6-3, the J gene TRBJ2-7, with D possibly matching TRBD1 (6 bases). Germline V lookup: CDR1 MNHEY, CDR2 SVGEGT. Trimming pared 4 bases from V and 3 bases from J, leaving 10 bases between. The CDR3 runs 13 residues. As DNA, the CDR3 is TGTGCCAGCAGTTTATGGGGGCTCTACGAGCAGTACTTC. Protein product: CASSLWGLYEQYF.